The 4 T cell receptor beta chains given below trace back to one sample, sequenced in a study of T cell responses to AZD1222 COVID-19 vaccine. The data were produced by immunoSEQ multiplex PCR, yet TCRdb's version contains in-frame clones alone and is incomplete. This table holds under 80,000 clones, about four fifths found once. This sample comprised peripheral blood, obtained on day 0 of MenACWY control vaccination. The receptors come from an adult in good health.

V is TRBV11-2 and J is TRBJ2-1; D remains ambiguous. The V gene lost 6 bases and the J gene lost 8 bases, with 8 bases spanning the gap. The CDR3 sequence is 11 residues long. Germline CDR1 is SGHAT and CDR2 is FQNNGV. The CDR3 sequence is CASRELHEQFF. The CDR3 region has the DNA TGTGCCAGCAGGGAATTGCATGAGCAGTTCTTC.

V and J are TRBV18 and TRBJ2-3, with unresolved D. Trimming cost V 2 bases and J 2 bases, with 5 bases left between them. The CDR3 runs 13 residues. Germline V gives CDR1 KGHSH, CDR2 LQKENI. The CDR3 is CASSPLDTDTQYF. In DNA, the CDR3 is TGTGCCAGCTCACCATTAGACACAGATACGCAGTATTTT.

The V call is TRBV10-3, the J call TRBJ2-2; 12 bases are shared with TRBD2. V was pared by 2 bases and J by 5 bases, with 3 bases of the junction left unmatched. The CDR3 is 16 residues long. Per the germline V gene, CDR1 is ENHRY and CDR2 is SYGVKD. This CDR3 is CAISEGLAGTTGELFF. For the CDR3, the DNA is TGTGCCATCAGTGAGGGACTAGCGGGAACGACCGGGGAGCTGTTTTTT.

The chain uses TRBV28 and TRBJ1-1, with 8 bases that match TRBD1. The CDR3 covers 14 residues. V was pared by 5 bases and J by 4 bases, with 6 bases of the junction left unmatched. Germline CDR1 reads MDHEN; CDR2 reads SYDVKM. The CDR3 protein is CASSQAGGLTEAFF. The CDR3, as DNA: TGTGCCAGCAGTCAGGCAGGGGGCCTCACTGAAGCTTTCTTT.